Listed below are T cell receptor beta chains from one sample, sequenced in a study of blood T cell repertoires in COVID-19. Here immunoSEQ multiplex PCR was the method, and the copy in TCRdb shows in-frame clones only, minus some. The table records around 260,000 clones, 80% to 95% of them present only once. Sequencing was carried out using peripheral blood. Receptors were obtained from a woman under 40 with COVID-19, enrolled during active disease. CDR3s include the opening cysteine and the closing phenylalanine or tryptophan. Each record gives: clone size, CDR3 length, J gene, D gene, V gene, CDR3 protein, CDR3 DNA. The D gene is left open where the match is weak. Where a row states a size, it is once, few, many or the class of an expanded clone; other rows omit it.

size: .; length: 15; J: TRBJ1-5; D: TRBD1; V: TRBV2; CDR3: CASSEDRTGVQPQHF; DNA: TGTGCCAGCAGTGAAGACCGGACAGGCGTCCAGCCCCAGCATTTT
size: .; length: 16; J: TRBJ1-3; D: .; V: TRBV7-9; CDR3: CASSLEGVRSGNTIYF; DNA: TGTGCCAGCAGCTTAGAAGGGGTCAGGAGCGGAAACACCATATATTTT
size: .; length: 12; J: TRBJ2-7; D: .; V: TRBV6-5; CDR3: CASSYPGNEQYF; DNA: TGTGCCAGCAGTTACCCAGGGAACGAGCAGTACTTC
size: .; length: 13; J: TRBJ2-2; D: .; V: TRBV5-1; CDR3: CASSPIETGELFF; DNA: TGCGCCAGCAGCCCCATAGAAACCGGGGAGCTGTTTTTT
size: few; length: 15; J: TRBJ1-4; D: TRBD1; V: TRBV24-1; CDR3: CATSVGRGSNEKLFF; DNA: TGTGCCACCAGTGTAGGCAGGGGGAGTAATGAAAAACTGTTTTTT
size: .; length: 13; J: TRBJ1-2; D: TRBD1; V: TRBV30; CDR3: CAWDGTGLYGYTF; DNA: TGTGCCTGGGACGGGACAGGACTCTATGGCTACACCTTC
size: .; length: 12; J: TRBJ1-2; D: .; V: TRBV29-1; CDR3: CSVEDQVLAYTF; DNA: TGCAGCGTTGAAGATCAAGTACTCGCCTACACCTTC
size: .; length: 15; J: TRBJ2-7; D: .; V: TRBV10-3; CDR3: CAISESRGQGTEQYF; DNA: TGTGCCATCAGTGAGTCGAGAGGCCAGGGAACCGAGCAGTACTTC
size: .; length: 14; J: TRBJ1-1; D: .; V: TRBV3-1/TRBV3-2; CDR3: CASSPSGIGTEAFF; DNA: TGTGCCAGCAGCCCGTCCGGGATTGGCACTGAAGCTTTCTTT
size: .; length: 10; J: TRBJ1-2; D: .; V: TRBV28; CDR3: CASSLDGYTF; DNA: TGTGCCAGCAGCCTCGATGGCTACACCTTC
size: .; length: 14; J: TRBJ1-1; D: TRBD1; V: TRBV9; CDR3: CASSAGQGDTEAFF; DNA: TGTGCCAGCAGCGCTGGACAGGGGGACACTGAAGCTTTCTTT
size: once; length: 14; J: TRBJ2-1; D: .; V: TRBV24-1; CDR3: CATSDLMSGNEQFF; DNA: TGTGCCACCAGTGATTTGATGAGCGGCAATGAGCAGTTCTTC
size: .; length: 15; J: TRBJ1-2; D: .; V: TRBV30; CDR3: CAWSLTVTNNYGYTF; DNA: TGTGCCTGGAGTCTGACAGTCACCAATAACTATGGCTACACCTTC
size: .; length: 14; J: TRBJ1-2; D: TRBD1; V: TRBV7-2; CDR3: CATSDRQNNYGYTF; DNA: TGTGCCACCTCGGACAGGCAGAATAACTATGGCTACACCTTC
size: .; length: 17; J: TRBJ1-1; D: .; V: TRBV6-6; CDR3: CASSPSDRTPMNTEAFF; DNA: TGTGCCAGCAGTCCTTCTGACAGGACCCCCATGAACACTGAAGCTTTCTTT
size: .; length: 13; J: TRBJ1-5; D: .; V: TRBV24-1; CDR3: CATSADSDQPQHF; DNA: TGTGCCACCAGTGCAGACAGTGATCAGCCCCAGCATTTT
size: .; length: 12; J: TRBJ2-7; D: .; V: TRBV27; CDR3: CASSFRGSEQYF; DNA: TGTGCCAGCAGCTTCAGGGGAAGCGAGCAGTACTTC
size: .; length: 16; J: TRBJ1-2; D: .; V: TRBV10-3; CDR3: CAISEYRAQTNYGYTF; DNA: TGTGCCATCAGTGAGTACAGGGCGCAGACTAACTATGGCTACACCTTC
size: few; length: 14; J: TRBJ2-1; D: .; V: TRBV2; CDR3: CASSPALTGNEQFF; DNA: TGTGCCAGCAGCCCTGCGCTTACCGGCAATGAGCAGTTCTTC
size: .; length: 18; J: TRBJ2-7; D: TRBD2; V: TRBV19; CDR3: CASSSLEGGLAGGDEQYF; DNA: TGTGCCAGTAGTTCGCTAGAAGGAGGACTAGCGGGAGGCGACGAGCAGTACTTC
size: .; length: 16; J: TRBJ2-1; D: TRBD1; V: TRBV7-7; CDR3: CASSAGTGTAYNEQFF; DNA: TGTGCCAGCAGCGCAGGCACCGGGACAGCTTACAATGAGCAGTTCTTC
size: .; length: 15; J: TRBJ1-5; D: .; V: TRBV28; CDR3: CASSLWVGSNQPQHF; DNA: TGTGCCAGCAGTTTATGGGTCGGGAGCAATCAGCCCCAGCATTTT
size: .; length: 18; J: TRBJ2-1; D: TRBD1; V: TRBV5-1; CDR3: CASPSPQPGQESYNEQFF; DNA: TGCGCCAGCCCCTCCCCGCAGCCGGGACAGGAGAGCTACAATGAGCAGTTCTTC
size: .; length: 15; J: TRBJ2-7; D: .; V: TRBV2; CDR3: CASSAGQGVFYEQYF; DNA: TGTGCCAGCAGTGCTGGCCAGGGTGTTTTCTACGAGCAGTACTTC
size: .; length: 13; J: TRBJ1-1; D: .; V: TRBV18; CDR3: CASSPGANTEAFF; DNA: TGTGCCAGCTCACCGGGGGCAAACACTGAAGCTTTCTTT
size: .; length: 13; J: TRBJ2-5; D: .; V: TRBV7-3; CDR3: CASSRTVQETQYF; DNA: TGTGCCAGCAGCCGGACAGTTCAAGAGACCCAGTACTTC
size: .; length: 15; J: TRBJ1-1; D: .; V: TRBV6-5; CDR3: CASSSLSESGTEAFF; DNA: TGTGCCAGCAGTTCTCTCTCAGAGTCGGGCACTGAAGCTTTCTTT
size: .; length: 15; J: TRBJ1-4; D: TRBD1; V: TRBV19; CDR3: CASSPWNRGNEKLFF; DNA: TGTGCCAGTAGTCCCTGGAACAGGGGTAATGAAAAACTGTTTTTT
size: .; length: 13; J: TRBJ1-1; D: TRBD1; V: TRBV27; CDR3: CASKDRVHTEAFF; DNA: TGTGCCAGCAAGGACAGGGTGCACACTGAAGCTTTCTTT
size: .; length: 14; J: TRBJ1-1; D: TRBD1; V: TRBV6-5; CDR3: CASGLGQPGTEAFF; DNA: TGTGCCAGCGGGCTGGGACAGCCGGGGACTGAAGCTTTCTTT
size: .; length: 16; J: TRBJ2-1; D: TRBD2; V: TRBV7-2; CDR3: CASSREGTSGRNEQFF; DNA: TGTGCCAGCAGCCGGGAAGGGACTAGCGGGAGGAATGAGCAGTTCTTC
size: few; length: 17; J: TRBJ1-1; D: .; V: TRBV27; CDR3: CASSPGKDRLRDTEAFF; DNA: TGTGCCAGCAGTCCGGGTAAAGACAGGCTTCGGGACACTGAAGCTTTCTTT
size: .; length: 18; J: TRBJ2-3; D: .; V: TRBV30; CDR3: CAWSVRWGRGQGTDTQYF; DNA: TGTGCCTGGAGTGTAAGATGGGGGCGAGGTCAGGGCACAGATACGCAGTATTTT
size: .; length: 18; J: TRBJ2-5; D: TRBD2; V: TRBV2; CDR3: CASSSGLAGGDGWETQYF; DNA: TGTGCCAGCAGTTCCGGGCTAGCGGGAGGAGATGGTTGGGAGACCCAGTACTTC
size: .; length: 15; J: TRBJ2-1; D: TRBD1; V: TRBV9; CDR3: CASSAPPGQYNEQFF; DNA: TGTGCCAGCAGCGCCCCCCCGGGACAGTACAATGAGCAGTTCTTC
size: .; length: 16; J: TRBJ2-1; D: TRBD2; V: TRBV7-9; CDR3: CASSPWGLAGENEQFF; DNA: TGTGCCAGCAGCCCATGGGGACTAGCGGGTGAGAATGAGCAGTTCTTC
size: .; length: 13; J: TRBJ2-5; D: .; V: TRBV28; CDR3: CASSLGTGETQYF; DNA: TGTGCCAGCAGTTTAGGGACTGGAGAGACCCAGTACTTC
size: .; length: 13; J: TRBJ2-5; D: .; V: TRBV6-2/TRBV6-3; CDR3: CASSLQDQETQYF; DNA: TGTGCCAGCAGCTTACAGGATCAAGAGACCCAGTACTTC
size: .; length: 15; J: TRBJ1-5; D: TRBD1; V: TRBV10-3; CDR3: CAISELGGGLQPQHF; DNA: TGTGCCATCAGTGAGTTAGGAGGGGGCCTTCAGCCCCAGCATTTT
size: .; length: 18; J: TRBJ2-2; D: TRBD2; V: TRBV9; CDR3: CASSVVSSGRGYTGELFF; DNA: TGTGCCAGCAGCGTAGTGAGTAGCGGGAGAGGGTACACCGGGGAGCTGTTTTTT
size: .; length: 17; J: TRBJ2-1; D: TRBD2; V: TRBV19; CDR3: CASSPLLAGGPNLGQFF; DNA: TGTGCCAGTAGTCCCCTACTAGCGGGAGGGCCCAATTTAGGGCAGTTCTTC
size: .; length: 18; J: TRBJ2-3; D: TRBD2; V: TRBV11-2; CDR3: CASSLVYSGHGQGDTQYF; DNA: TGTGCCAGCAGCTTAGTTTATAGCGGGCACGGCCAGGGAGATACGCAGTATTTT
size: once; length: 15; J: TRBJ2-2; D: TRBD2; V: TRBV28; CDR3: CASSKTAGYTGELFF; DNA: TGTGCCAGCAGCAAGACAGCGGGGTACACCGGGGAGCTGTTTTTT
size: .; length: 15; J: TRBJ1-1; D: .; V: TRBV3-1/TRBV3-2; CDR3: CASSNYRVSGTEAFF; DNA: TGTGCCAGCAGCAATTACAGGGTTTCGGGCACTGAAGCTTTCTTT
size: .; length: 15; J: TRBJ1-1; D: TRBD1; V: TRBV25-1; CDR3: CASRATGVQNTEAFF; DNA: TGTGCCAGCAGAGCAACAGGGGTGCAAAACACTGAAGCTTTCTTT
size: .; length: 15; J: TRBJ1-5; D: TRBD1; V: TRBV5-4; CDR3: CASSIGTGGNQPQHF; DNA: TGTGCCAGCAGTATCGGGACAGGGGGCAATCAGCCCCAGCATTTT
size: .; length: 13; J: TRBJ2-5; D: .; V: TRBV11-2; CDR3: CASSRPGRETQYF; DNA: TGTGCCAGCAGCCGACCAGGTCGGGAGACCCAGTACTTC
size: .; length: 14; J: TRBJ1-2; D: TRBD1; V: TRBV7-9; CDR3: CASSSPPGTDGYTF; DNA: TGTGCCAGCAGCTCGCCCCCAGGGACAGACGGCTACACCTTC
size: .; length: 13; J: TRBJ2-7; D: TRBD2; V: TRBV12-3/TRBV12-4; CDR3: CASSMGLDHEQYF; DNA: TGTGCCAGCAGTATGGGACTAGACCACGAGCAGTACTTC
size: once; length: 14; J: TRBJ1-4; D: TRBD1; V: TRBV15; CDR3: CAAAGGQLNEKLFF; DNA: TGTGCCGCGGCCGGGGGACAGCTTAATGAAAAACTGTTTTTT
size: .; length: 17; J: TRBJ2-3; D: .; V: TRBV7-9; CDR3: CASSFPPRGVGTDTQYF; DNA: TGTGCCAGCAGCTTCCCCCCTCGCGGGGTGGGCACAGATACGCAGTATTTT
size: .; length: 16; J: TRBJ1-2; D: .; V: TRBV21-1; CDR3: CASSNTRDRGVYGYTF; DNA: TGTGCCAGCAGCAATACGCGGGACAGGGGGGTCTATGGCTACACCTTC
size: .; length: 17; J: TRBJ2-1; D: .; V: TRBV4-2; CDR3: CASSQDFSAVRYNEQFF; DNA: TGTGCCAGCAGCCAAGACTTTAGTGCCGTCCGCTACAATGAGCAGTTCTTC